The T cell receptor (beta chain) under discussion was sequenced for a study of T-cell reconstitution after alpha-beta-depleted transplantation in children. This clonotype was detected ten times or more. Library preparation (for TCRbeta) was performed with unique molecular identifiers. TCRdb re-called the PCR reads through MiXCR, storing one row per CDR3 protein. The sample yields some 200,000 distinct CDR3 sequences, 6% to 7% seen once. Germline V lookup: CDR1 MNHEY, CDR2 SVGAGI. This CDR3 is 15 amino acids long. The germline V and J ends were trimmed by 6 bases and 0 bases, with 12 bases remaining between them.

The TCR was taken from a human donor who donated a stem cell graft to a child with Wiskott-Aldrich syndrome. Here the sequenced sample was PBMCs from the stem cell graft donor, taken from the stem cell graft. The chain couples TRBV6-5 to TRBJ1-3, with D uncertain. The DNA for the CDR3 is TGTGCCAGCAGCCTCGGACGGCTCTCTGGAAACACCATATATTTT. It specifies CASSLGRLSGNTIYF.